Given below is one TCR beta chain in context. The data stem from a study of blood T cells in healthy people across ages. The second PCR ran 7 to 11 cycles with a sample-barcoded 5' primer and J-beta primers. TCRdb ran MiXCR on the 5' RACE reads and lists one entry per CDR3 protein. Among about 680,000 distinct CDR3 sequences, approximately 49% were seen once, and the ten largest hold about a third. The sequenced sample was blood. The origin of this receptor is an older woman in good health.

CDR3 nucleotide sequence: TGTGCCAGCAGCTTAGAGCCAGGCAAAAACATTCAGTACTTC. Amino acid sequence: CASSLEPGKNIQYF. The rearrangement joins TRBV11-1 to TRBJ2-4; no clear D gene. CDR3 size: 14 residues. Germline V gene lookup returns CDR1 SGHAT and CDR2 FQDESV (reference sequence). V was shortened by 1 base and J by 3 bases, with 7 bases between the two germline ends. The full variable domain, in which reference TRBV11-1 and TRBJ2-4 provide the parts outside the CDR3, is EAEVAQSPRYKITEKSQAVAFWCDPISGHATLYWYRQILGQGPELLVQFQDESVVDDSQLPKDRFSAERLKGVDSTLKIQPAELGDSAMYLCASSLEPGKNIQYFGAGTRLSVL.